The count of the clone carrying this T cell receptor (beta chain) is one. Its cognate antigen is unknown. The entry originates in a study of shared clonotypes between healthy human individuals. The investigators split CD4+ cells into a CD45RA+ naive subset and a CD45RA-negative memory subset. The CDR3 is 14 amino acids. The V end was cut by 4 bases, the J end by 3 bases, with 10 bases between. Germline V lookup: CDR1 LNHDA, CDR2 SQIVND (reference sequence). For each subset, genomic DNA was distributed in equal portions over several immunoSEQ plates. Sequencing was performed with immunoSEQ multiplex PCR; in TCRdb, only in-frame clones are kept and a portion is missing. The sample comprises 950,000 to 1,100,000 clones, more than 60% of which are singletons, and over 1.3% rests with the top ten. Study-wide points: Clonotype sharing among donors was expected to depend on sequencing depth. When compared with the clonotypes that were shared by all four sorted-subset donors, the non-shared clonotypes turned out to have lower generation probabilities.

This sequence originates from a young man in good health. The sequencing input was memory CD4+ T cells sorted from blood. Subset defined: CD45RA-negative fraction. This chain links TRBV19 with TRBJ1-5; D might be TRBD1 (6 bases). The chain's CDR3 is CASSNREDNQPQHF. In nucleotides, the CDR3 is TGTGCCAGTAGTAACAGGGAGGACAATCAGCCCCAGCATTTT.